One and the same sample provided the 5 T cell receptor beta chains below, sequenced in a study of early T cells in non-severe SARS-CoV-2 infection. A single record per CDR3 protein comes from TCRdb applying MiXCR to the 5' RACE reads. Here the sample spans about 64,000 distinct CDR3 sequences, roughly 8.2% being singletons. The material sequenced was whole blood, taken at baseline. Every receptor here comes from an adult who was a healthcare worker with PCR-confirmed SARS-CoV-2 infection or an uninfected control (not recorded which).

This clonotype was observed at least ten times. The gene calls are TRBV4-2 and TRBJ2-7; 8 bases map to TRBD1. Germline assignment: CDR1 LGHNA and CDR2 YNFKEQ. The CDR3 has 11 residues. Trimming cost V 11 bases and J 3 bases; bases outside gene matches: 3. The CDR3 coding sequence is TGTGCCGTCGGGACAGGCTACGAGCAGTACTTC. This encodes CAVGTGYEQYF.

The J gene is TRBJ2-1, the V gene TRBV20-1; D is undetermined. CDR3 length: 12 amino acids. Germline loops: CDR1 DFQATT, CDR2 SNEGSKA (reference sequence). V lost 6 bases to trimming and J lost 6 bases, with 12 bases between them. For the CDR3, the DNA is TGCAGTGCCGCCCCGAGAGGCAATGAGCAGTTCTTC. Its protein product is CSAAPRGNEQFF.

There are many counts of this clonotype. V usage is TRBV19 and J usage is TRBJ2-1, with a possible D match to TRBD2 (6 bases). The CDR3 is 15 amino acids. Germline V gene lookup returns CDR1 LNHDA and CDR2 SQIVND (reference sequence). Deletions cut 6 bases from V and 7 bases from J, with 19 bases between. CDR3 DNA: TGTGCCAGTAGAGCAAGGGACGTCCGGGGGAATGAGCAGTTCTTC. This encodes CASRARDVRGNEQFF.

The chain recombines TRBV5-6 with TRBJ1-6; possible D gene TRBD1, 6 bases. V was shortened by 4 bases and J by 6 bases, with 14 bases between the two germline ends. This CDR3 is 15 amino acids long. Germline V CDR1 and CDR2: SGHDT, YYEEEE. CDR3 in DNA: TGTGCCAGCAGCACTTACAGGGTCGCTAATTCACCCCTCCACTTT. Translated: CASSTYRVANSPLHF.

This clonotype appeared many times. CDR3 amino acids: CASSLARTGQSYNEQFF. DNA of the CDR3: TGTGCCAGCAGCTTAGCGCGTACAGGGCAATCCTACAATGAGCAGTTCTTC. This sequence joins TRBV7-9 and TRBJ2-1; maybe TRBD1 (6 bases). The ends were cut back, 0 bases at V and 1 base at J, with 13 bases in the middle. CDR3 length equals 17 residues. The germline V gene encodes CDR1 SEHNR and CDR2 FQNEAQ (reference sequence).